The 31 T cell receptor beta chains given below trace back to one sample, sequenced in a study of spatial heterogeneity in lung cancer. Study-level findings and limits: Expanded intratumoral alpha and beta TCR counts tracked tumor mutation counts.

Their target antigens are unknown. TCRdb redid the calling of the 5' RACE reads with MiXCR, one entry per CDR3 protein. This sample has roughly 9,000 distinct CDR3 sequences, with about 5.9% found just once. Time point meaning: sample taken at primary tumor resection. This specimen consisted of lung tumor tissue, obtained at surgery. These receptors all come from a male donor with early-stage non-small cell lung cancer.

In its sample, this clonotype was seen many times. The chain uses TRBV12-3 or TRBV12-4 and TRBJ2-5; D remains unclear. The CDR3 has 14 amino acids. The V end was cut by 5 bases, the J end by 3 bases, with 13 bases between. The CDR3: CASSKVGMEETQYF. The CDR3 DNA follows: TGTGCCAGCAGTAAAGTAGGGATGGAAGAGACCCAGTACTTC.

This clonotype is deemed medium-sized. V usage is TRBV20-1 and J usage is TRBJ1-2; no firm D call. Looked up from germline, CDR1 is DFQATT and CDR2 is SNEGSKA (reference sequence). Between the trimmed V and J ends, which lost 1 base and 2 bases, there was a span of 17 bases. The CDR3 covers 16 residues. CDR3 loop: CSARALFAVTNYGYTF. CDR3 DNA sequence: TGCAGTGCTAGAGCTTTGTTCGCGGTGACGAACTATGGCTACACCTTC.

The CDR3, as DNA: TGTGCCAGCAGTTTATCGAAAAGAGATCAGCCCCAGCATTTT. Its translation is CASSLSKRDQPQHF. This chain joins TRBV27 and TRBJ1-5; D gene uncertain. Between the trimmed V and J ends, which lost 0 bases and 5 bases, there was a span of 8 bases. CDR1 and CDR2 from the germline V gene are MNHEY and SMNVEV (reference sequence). This CDR3 region has 14 residues.

The CDR3 DNA reads TGTGCCAGCAGGGGGATTGCCGGGGAGCTGTTTTTT. Its translation is CASRGIAGELFF. This rearrangement joins TRBV2 to TRBJ2-2; no firm D call. Trimming pared 6 bases from V and 6 bases from J, leaving 8 bases between. CDR1 and CDR2 from the germline V gene are SNHLY and FYNNEI. This CDR3 is built from 12 residues.

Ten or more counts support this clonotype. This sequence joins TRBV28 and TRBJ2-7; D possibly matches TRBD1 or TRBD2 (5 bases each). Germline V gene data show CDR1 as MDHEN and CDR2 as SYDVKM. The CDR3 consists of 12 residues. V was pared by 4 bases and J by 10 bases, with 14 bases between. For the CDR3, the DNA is TGTGCCAGCAGTTCTCCGAGGGGCACACAGTACTTC. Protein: CASSSPRGTQYF.

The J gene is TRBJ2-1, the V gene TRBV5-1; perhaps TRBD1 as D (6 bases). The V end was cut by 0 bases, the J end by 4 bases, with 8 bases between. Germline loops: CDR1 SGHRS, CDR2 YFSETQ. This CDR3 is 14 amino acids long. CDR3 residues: CASSLEDSYNEQFF. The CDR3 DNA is TGCGCCAGCAGCTTGGAGGACAGTTACAATGAGCAGTTCTTC.

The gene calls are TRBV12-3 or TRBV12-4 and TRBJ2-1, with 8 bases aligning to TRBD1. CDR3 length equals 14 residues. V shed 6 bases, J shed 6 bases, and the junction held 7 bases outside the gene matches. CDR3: CASSPRTGSNEQFF. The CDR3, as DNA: TGTGCCAGCAGCCCGCGGACAGGGTCCAATGAGCAGTTCTTC.

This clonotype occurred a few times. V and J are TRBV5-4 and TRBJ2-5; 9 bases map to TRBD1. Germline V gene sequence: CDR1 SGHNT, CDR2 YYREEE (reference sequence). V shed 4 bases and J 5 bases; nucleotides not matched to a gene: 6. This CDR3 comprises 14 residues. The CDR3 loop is CASSRDREGETQYF. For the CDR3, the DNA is TGTGCCAGCAGCCGGGACAGGGAGGGGGAGACCCAGTACTTC.

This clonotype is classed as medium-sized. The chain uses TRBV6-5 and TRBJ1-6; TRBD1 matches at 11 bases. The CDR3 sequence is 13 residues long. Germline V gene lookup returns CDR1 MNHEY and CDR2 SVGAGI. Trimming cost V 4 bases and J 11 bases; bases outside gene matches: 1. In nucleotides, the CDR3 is TGTGCCAGCAGTTTGGACAGGGGGCCACCCCTCCACTTT. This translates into CASSLDRGPPLHF.

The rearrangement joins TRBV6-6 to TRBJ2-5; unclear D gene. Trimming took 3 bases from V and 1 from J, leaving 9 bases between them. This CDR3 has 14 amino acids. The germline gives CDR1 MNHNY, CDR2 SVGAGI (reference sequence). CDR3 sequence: CASSYIQVQETQYF. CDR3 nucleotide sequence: TGTGCCAGCAGTTATATTCAGGTCCAAGAGACCCAGTACTTC.

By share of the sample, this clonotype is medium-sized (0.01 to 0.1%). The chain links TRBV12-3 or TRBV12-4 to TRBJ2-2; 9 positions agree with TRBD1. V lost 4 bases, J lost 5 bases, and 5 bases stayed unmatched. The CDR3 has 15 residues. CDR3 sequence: CASSSGTGRTGELFF. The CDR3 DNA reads TGTGCCAGCAGTTCCGGGACAGGGCGGACCGGGGAGCTGTTTTTT.

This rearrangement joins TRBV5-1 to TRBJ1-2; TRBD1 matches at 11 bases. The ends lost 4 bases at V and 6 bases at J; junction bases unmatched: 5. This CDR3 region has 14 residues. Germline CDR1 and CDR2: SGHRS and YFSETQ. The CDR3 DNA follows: TGCGCCAGCAGCGCGGACAGGGGGCTGGATGGCTACACCTTC. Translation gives CASSADRGLDGYTF.

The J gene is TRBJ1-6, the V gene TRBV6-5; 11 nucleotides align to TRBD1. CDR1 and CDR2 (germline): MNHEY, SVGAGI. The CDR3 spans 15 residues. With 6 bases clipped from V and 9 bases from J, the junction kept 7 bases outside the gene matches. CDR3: CASRSGQGVGSPLHF. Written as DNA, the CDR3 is TGTGCCAGCAGGTCGGGACAGGGGGTGGGTTCACCCCTCCACTTT.

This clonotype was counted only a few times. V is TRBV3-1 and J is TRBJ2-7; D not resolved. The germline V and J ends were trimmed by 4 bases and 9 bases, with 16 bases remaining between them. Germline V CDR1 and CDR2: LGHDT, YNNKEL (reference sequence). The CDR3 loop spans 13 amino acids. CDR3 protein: CASSLDRARGQYF. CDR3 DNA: TGTGCCAGCAGCCTTGACCGGGCCAGAGGGCAGTACTTC.

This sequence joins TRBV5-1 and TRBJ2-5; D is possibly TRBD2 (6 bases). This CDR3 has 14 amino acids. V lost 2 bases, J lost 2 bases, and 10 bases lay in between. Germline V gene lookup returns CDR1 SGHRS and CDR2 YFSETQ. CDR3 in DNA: TGCGCCAGCAGCTTCGGCGGGGATCAAGAGACCCAGTACTTC. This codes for CASSFGGDQETQYF.

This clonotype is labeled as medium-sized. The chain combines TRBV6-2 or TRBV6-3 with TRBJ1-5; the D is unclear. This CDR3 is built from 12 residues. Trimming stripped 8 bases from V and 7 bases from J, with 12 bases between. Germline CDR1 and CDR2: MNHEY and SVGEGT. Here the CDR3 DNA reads TGTGCCAGCTCCTCGGGCCTACAGCCCCAGCATTTT. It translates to CASSSGLQPQHF.

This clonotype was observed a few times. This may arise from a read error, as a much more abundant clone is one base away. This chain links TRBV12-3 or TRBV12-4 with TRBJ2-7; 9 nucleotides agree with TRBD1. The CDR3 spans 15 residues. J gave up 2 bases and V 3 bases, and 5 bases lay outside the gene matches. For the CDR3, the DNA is TGTGCCAGCAGTTTTTCGGGACAGGGAACCTACGAGCAGTACTTC. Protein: CASSFSGQGTYEQYF.

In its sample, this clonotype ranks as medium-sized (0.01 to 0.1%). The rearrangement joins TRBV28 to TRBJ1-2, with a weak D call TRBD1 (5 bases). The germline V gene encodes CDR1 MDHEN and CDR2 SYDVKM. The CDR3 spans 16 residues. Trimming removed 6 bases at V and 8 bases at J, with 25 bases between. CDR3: CASSSIGGGFSGGYTF. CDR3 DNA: TGTGCCAGCAGCTCCATCGGGGGGGGATTTTCAGGAGGCTACACCTTC.

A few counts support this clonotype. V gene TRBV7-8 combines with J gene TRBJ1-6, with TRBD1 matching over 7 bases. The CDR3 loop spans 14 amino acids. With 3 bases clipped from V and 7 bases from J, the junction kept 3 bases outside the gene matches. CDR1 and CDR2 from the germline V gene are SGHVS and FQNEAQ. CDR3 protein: CASSLGQTNSPLHF. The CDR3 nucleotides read TGTGCCAGCAGCTTGGGACAGACGAATTCACCCCTCCACTTT.

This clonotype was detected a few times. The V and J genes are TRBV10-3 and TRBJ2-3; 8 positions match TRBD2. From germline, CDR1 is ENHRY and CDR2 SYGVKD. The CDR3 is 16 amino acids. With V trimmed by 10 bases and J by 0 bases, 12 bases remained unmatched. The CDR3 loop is CATNRGSGDSTDTQYF. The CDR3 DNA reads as TGTGCCACCAATCGGGGTAGCGGGGACAGCACAGATACGCAGTATTTT.

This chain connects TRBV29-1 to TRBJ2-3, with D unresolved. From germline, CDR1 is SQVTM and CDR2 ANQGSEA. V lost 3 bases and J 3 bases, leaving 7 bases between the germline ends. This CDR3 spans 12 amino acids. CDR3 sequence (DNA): TGCAGCGTTGAGATGAGGACAGATACGCAGTATTTT. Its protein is CSVEMRTDTQYF.

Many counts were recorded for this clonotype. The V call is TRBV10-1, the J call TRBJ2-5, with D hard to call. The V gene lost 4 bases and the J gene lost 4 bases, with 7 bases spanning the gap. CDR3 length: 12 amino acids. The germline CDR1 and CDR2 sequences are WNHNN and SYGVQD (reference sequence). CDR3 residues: CASSGVGETQYF. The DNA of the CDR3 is TGCGCCAGCAGTGGGGTCGGAGAGACCCAGTACTTC.

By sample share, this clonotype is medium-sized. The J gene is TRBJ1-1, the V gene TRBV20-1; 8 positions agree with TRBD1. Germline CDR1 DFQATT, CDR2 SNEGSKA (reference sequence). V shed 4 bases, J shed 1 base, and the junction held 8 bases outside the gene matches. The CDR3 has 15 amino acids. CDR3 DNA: TGCAGTGCTAAAGCCCCCAGGGGGCAGAACACTGAAGCTTTCTTT. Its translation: CSAKAPRGQNTEAFF.

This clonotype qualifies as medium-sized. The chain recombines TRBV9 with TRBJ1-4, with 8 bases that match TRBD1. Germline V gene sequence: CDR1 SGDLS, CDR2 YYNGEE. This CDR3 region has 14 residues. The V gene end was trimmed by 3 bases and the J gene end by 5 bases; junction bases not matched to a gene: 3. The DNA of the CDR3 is TGTGCCAGCAGCGCCCGGACAGGGAATGAAAAACTGTTTTTT. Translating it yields CASSARTGNEKLFF.

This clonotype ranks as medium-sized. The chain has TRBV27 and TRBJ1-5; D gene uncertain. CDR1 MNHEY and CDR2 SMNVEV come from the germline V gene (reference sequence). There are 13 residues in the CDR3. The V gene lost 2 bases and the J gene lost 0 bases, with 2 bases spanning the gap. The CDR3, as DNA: TGTGCCAGCAGTTTAATTAGCAATCAGCCCCAGCATTTT. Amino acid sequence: CASSLISNQPQHF.

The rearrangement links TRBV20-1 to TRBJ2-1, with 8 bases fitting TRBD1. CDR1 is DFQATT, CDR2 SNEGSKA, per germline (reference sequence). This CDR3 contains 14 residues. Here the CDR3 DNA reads TGCAGCGCCGCATTGACAGGGGCGGAAGTAGGAGAGTTCTTC. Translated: CSAALTGAEVGEFF.

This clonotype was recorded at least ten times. The CDR3 DNA is TGTGCCAGTAGTCTCAGACAGTTCTCTTACAATGAGCAGTTCTTC. This codes for CASSLRQFSYNEQFF. The rearrangement links TRBV19 to TRBJ2-1, with D perhaps matching TRBD1 (5 bases). V lost 5 bases to trimming and J lost 4 bases, with 15 bases between them. The CDR3 has 15 residues. Germline V CDR1 and CDR2: LNHDA, SQIVND (reference sequence).

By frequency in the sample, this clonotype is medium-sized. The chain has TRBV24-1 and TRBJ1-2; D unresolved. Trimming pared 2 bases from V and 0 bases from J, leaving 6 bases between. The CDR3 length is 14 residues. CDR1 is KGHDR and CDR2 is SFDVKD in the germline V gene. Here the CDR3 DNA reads TGTGCCACCAGTGATTCCGGGGCTAACTATGGCTACACCTTC. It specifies CATSDSGANYGYTF.

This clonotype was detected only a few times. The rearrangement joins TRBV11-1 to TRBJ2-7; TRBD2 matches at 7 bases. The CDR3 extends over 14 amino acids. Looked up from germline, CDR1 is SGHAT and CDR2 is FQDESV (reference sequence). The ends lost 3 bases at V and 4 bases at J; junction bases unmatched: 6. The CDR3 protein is CASSFVRGGYEQYF. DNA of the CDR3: TGTGCCAGCAGCTTCGTCCGCGGGGGTTACGAGCAGTACTTC.

CDR3 region: CASSRQSYEQYF. CDR3 bases: TGTGCCAGCAGCCGACAAAGCTACGAGCAGTACTTC. The chain carries TRBV7-2 and TRBJ2-7, with no clear D. The CDR3 covers 12 residues. CDR1 is SGHTA and CDR2 is FQGNSA in the germline V gene. The V end lost 5 bases, the J end lost 3 bases, and 8 bases lay between the germline ends.

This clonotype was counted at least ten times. This CDR3 is CASSHQIRDRETEAFF. The CDR3 bases are TGTGCCAGCAGCCATCAGATTCGGGACAGGGAAACTGAAGCTTTCTTT. The rearrangement uses TRBV6-5 and TRBJ1-1, with 9 positions matching TRBD1. CDR1 MNHEY and CDR2 SVGAGI come from the germline V gene. This CDR3 is 16 amino acids long. V shed 6 bases and J 5 bases; nucleotides not matched to a gene: 13.